This entry describes one TCR beta chain. What it binds is unknown. Researchers used 5'RACE with constant-segment primers to make TCR alpha and TCR beta cDNA libraries that carry sample barcodes and UMIs. TCRdb re-called the 5' RACE reads through MiXCR, storing one row per CDR3 protein. The sample lists approximately 450,000 distinct CDR3 sequences; approximately 18% were seen once. CDR1 is SGHTA, CDR2 FQGTGA, per germline. Losses at the gene ends were 0 bases for V and 5 bases for J; bases not matched to a gene: 8. The CDR3 contains 17 residues. The data derive from a study of T-cell memory formation after mild COVID-19. Study-wide findings and caveats: Day 15 to 85 contracting clones showed balanced CD4/CD8; day 15 to 37 expanders favored CD4+.

This TCR came from an adult woman who had mild COVID-19 (a few samples of this study predate the infection). Cell type and time point are not known. Sequenced material: PBMCs or a T cell subset sorted from them (not recorded which). The gene calls are TRBV7-3 and TRBJ2-1; TRBD2 matches 9 bases. The CDR3 sequence is CASSLTSGGRADNEQFF. The CDR3 bases are TGTGCCAGCAGCTTAACGTCAGGCGGGAGGGCCGACAATGAGCAGTTCTTC.